The TCR beta chain under discussion was sequenced for a study of T cells in tuberculosis. Study-level background: In South Africa, adults with active tuberculosis were compared with IGRA-negative and latently infected IGRA-positive adolescents. PBMC were archived before or within 7 days of starting treatment. Study conclusions and caveats: Active tuberculosis TCR-alpha repertoires lay closer to GMM-specific TCRs than IGRA-negative controls, suggesting clonal expansion. Samples were chosen by availability of cryopreserved specimens.

The sample's time point: new active TB diagnosis, blood taken before or within 7 days of starting treatment. As concerns this clone: The antigen is undetermined.

Sequencing used immunoSEQ multiplex PCR; TCRdb keeps in-frame clones, though not all of them. The sample comprises roughly 35,000 clones, 92% of which are singletons, and 7% rests with the top ten. The CDR3 has 20 residues. The clonotype originates from an adult with tuberculosis. Some clones in this sample may be carry-over from other donors' samples. The sequencing used PBMCs, collected at tuberculosis diagnosis. The J gene is TRBJ1-5, the V gene TRBV21-1; the D call in the table, TRBD1, was not verified against the DNA. TRBV21-1 counts as a pseudogene. The CDR3 loop is CASSSQGMVPARGRNQPQHF. CDR3 bases: TGTGCCAGCAGCAGCCAGGGGATGGTCCCGGCAAGGGGCCGCAATCAGCCCCAGCATTTT.